The present T cell receptor (beta chain) was sequenced within a study of HIV-infected patients and healthy controls. On the study more broadly: Total CDR3 counts per chain did not differ significantly between patients and controls.

In regard to this clonotype: Its antigen is unidentified. With a much larger clone just one base away, this may be a read error.

CDR3 length: 14 amino acids. The V and J ends lost 7 bases and 0 bases respectively, with 13 bases between them. Germline values: CDR1 DFQATT, CDR2 SNEGSKA (reference sequence). Alpha and beta constant-region primers primed reverse transcription of about 470 ng RNA. Alpha and beta chain libraries were made separately by chain-specific third strand synthesis with multiplexing indices. One entry per CDR3 protein results from TCRdb running MiXCR on the 5' RACE reads. The sample holds roughly 15,000 distinct CDR3 sequences; roughly 12% are singletons and the top ten take 40%. Study observations and caveats: HIV+ repertoires were severely depleted of MAIT alpha-chain CDR3s, unlike healthy controls. Healthy control repertoires had roughly threefold more distinct CDR3s than untreated HIV+ repertoires, and higher Shannon diversity. CDR3 sharing between individuals was lower in HIV-infected patients than in healthy controls.

Roughly three months, about 14 weeks, into antiretroviral therapy, follow-up blood was collected. No cell fractionation was done, so the repertoire covers all unsorted peripheral blood T cells. The sequences come from blood, collected during antiretroviral therapy. This TCR was sampled from an adult with HIV infection. The donor label of this sample is uncertain. The chain has TRBV20-1 and TRBJ1-3; TRBD1 is a possible D gene (6 bases). The CDR3 DNA sequence: TGCAGTGATCGCCGGGACAACTCTGGAAACACCATATATTTT. Translating it yields CSDRRDNSGNTIYF.